The sample holds a few counts of the clone carrying this T cell receptor (beta chain). Its antigen is as yet unknown. Other nucleotide sequences in the sample specify the same CDR3. V was pared by 2 bases and J by 5 bases, with 6 bases between. Germline loops: CDR1 SNHLY, CDR2 FYNNEI. The CDR3 has 12 amino acids. The table came from immunoSEQ multiplex PCR; TCRdb's copy has only in-frame clones and leaves some out. The profile shows about 110,000 clones, roughly 90% of them singletons. This sample was included in a study of cytomegalovirus exposure and HLA in healthy donors. Notes on the study in general: Reportedly, cytomegalovirus status was diagnosed with high sensitivity and specificity. The investigators catalogued 150 to 200 TCR beta chains as cytomegalovirus-associated.

This sequence originates from a woman under 30 in good health and CMV-seropositive. The V and J genes are TRBV2 and TRBJ1-2; no clear D. The sequenced sample consisted of PBMCs. CDR3 residues: CASSESGYGYTF. In nucleotides, the CDR3 is TGTGCCAGCAGTGAATCCGGGTATGGCTACACCTTC.